The 14 T cell receptor beta chains presented below share a single source sample, sequenced in a study of T cells in Graves' hyperthyroidism and ophthalmopathy. TCR beta CDR3 sequences were amplified from RNA transcripts. Using the HTBI primer set, a first-round RT-PCR was run on the TCR CDR3. In TCRdb, the multiplex PCR reads were re-called with MiXCR into one record per CDR3 protein. The data hold about 480,000 distinct CDR3 sequences, with about an eighth observed a single time. Sequences were obtained from blood. Every receptor here comes from a woman between 18 and 29 years old with Graves' hyperthyroidism.

The chain employs TRBV5-6 and TRBJ1-5; D is unresolved. The V gene's germline CDR1 is SGHDT and CDR2 YYEEEE. V was clipped by 4 bases and J by 2 bases, with 13 bases between them. The CDR3 spans 15 residues. Here the CDR3 reads CASSVGWDRNQPQHF. The CDR3, as DNA: TGTGCCAGCAGCGTGGGATGGGATCGCAATCAGCCCCAGCATTTT. Full variable domain (remainder filled in from reference TRBV5-6 and TRBJ1-5): DAGVTQSPTHLIKTRGQQVTLRCSPKSGHDTVSWYQQALGQGPQFIFQYYEEEERQRGNFPDRFSGHQFPNYSSELNVNALLLGDSALYLCASSVGWDRNQPQHFGDGTRLSIL.

This rearrangement joins TRBV4-1 to TRBJ2-1, with TRBD2 matching 7 bases. J was trimmed by 9 bases and V by 0 bases; bases with no gene match: 8. From germline, CDR1 is MGHRA and CDR2 YSYEKL. The CDR3 is made up of 15 amino acids. The CDR3 DNA is TGCGCCAGCAGCCAAGAGGGATATAGCGGGTCTGAGCAGTTCTTC. It is translated as CASSQEGYSGSEQFF.

This clonotype occurred many times. This chain uses TRBV20-1 with TRBJ2-7, with 8 bases identical to TRBD1. The CDR3 loop spans 15 amino acids. V lost 4 bases and J lost 0; bases outside the gene matches: 8. Germline V CDR1 and CDR2: DFQATT, SNEGSKA (reference sequence). As DNA, the CDR3 is TGCAGTGCTACTCTCCCGACAGGGGACTCCTACGAGCAGTACTTC. It yields the protein CSATLPTGDSYEQYF.

This chain connects TRBV20-1 to TRBJ2-2; the D gene could be TRBD1 or TRBD2 (6 bases each). Germline V CDR1 and CDR2: DFQATT, SNEGSKA (reference sequence). The CDR3 totals 18 residues. V was clipped by 1 base and J by 2 bases, with 20 bases between them. The CDR3 region has the DNA TGCAGTGCTAGAGGGGGAGGTAGCGGAGGGGGAAACACCGGGGAGCTGTTTTTT. Its protein product is CSARGGGSGGGNTGELFF.

This clonotype was observed many times. This sequence joins TRBV29-1 and TRBJ2-7; TRBD2 matches 7 bases. The CDR3 is 13 residues long. The germline CDR1 and CDR2 sequences are SQVTM and ANQGSEA. Trimming at V came to 5 bases and at J to 1 base, leaving 5 bases not matched to a gene. In DNA, the CDR3 is TGCAGCGTTTCACTAGCGACATCCTACGAGCAGTACTTC. Translated: CSVSLATSYEQYF.

This clonotype was seen only a few times. The genes are TRBV3-1 and TRBJ2-6, with 10 nucleotides matching TRBD1. Germline lookup yields CDR1 LGHDT and CDR2 YNNKEL (reference sequence). V lost 0 bases, J lost 3 bases, and 8 bases stayed unmatched. This CDR3 spans 19 amino acids. The DNA for the CDR3 is TGTGCCAGCAGCCAAGATCGGACAGGGGGTTTTGTTGGGGCCAACGTCCTGACTTTC. It is translated as CASSQDRTGGFVGANVLTF.

The chain carries TRBV27 and TRBJ2-7; maybe TRBD2 (5 bases). The germline V gene has CDR1 MNHEY and CDR2 SMNVEV (reference sequence). The CDR3 sequence is 15 residues long. V gave up 2 bases and J gave up 1 base, with 12 bases separating them. The CDR3: CASSLRGHFSYEQYF. The CDR3 bases are TGTGCCAGCAGTTTACGAGGGCATTTTTCCTACGAGCAGTACTTC.

The chain has TRBV6-1 and TRBJ1-5, with 7 bases aligning to TRBD1. CDR1 and CDR2 from the germline V gene are MNHNS and SASEGT. Losses at the gene ends were 5 bases for V and 5 bases for J; bases not matched to a gene: 6. The CDR3 has 14 residues. The DNA of the CDR3 is TGTGCCAGCAGTATGGGGACAGCCTATCAGCCCCAGCATTTT. Protein sequence: CASSMGTAYQPQHF.

This clonotype was detected many times. The CDR3 is CASSYGQGTYNEQFF. CDR3 DNA sequence: TGCGCCAGCAGTTATGGACAGGGAACCTACAATGAGCAGTTCTTC. This chain links TRBV5-1 with TRBJ2-1, with 8 nucleotides matching TRBD1. The germline V gene encodes CDR1 SGHRS and CDR2 YFSETQ. This CDR3 is built from 15 residues. Trimming removed 5 bases from V and 2 bases from J; junction bases left unmatched: 6. Filled out from reference TRBV5-1 and TRBJ2-1, the complete variable domain reads KAGVTQTPRYLIKTRGQQVTLSCSPISGHRSVSWYQQTPGQGLQFLFEYFSETQRNKGNFPGRFSGRQFSNSRSEMNVSTLELGDSALYLCASSYGQGTYNEQFFGPGTRLTVL.

This clonotype was detected many times. The chain employs TRBV11-2 and TRBJ2-7; 12 nucleotides match TRBD2. The CDR3 loop spans 14 amino acids. Germline CDR1 reads SGHAT; CDR2 reads FQNNGV. V lost 5 bases to trimming and J lost 3 bases; unmatched junction nucleotides: 2. The CDR3 coding sequence is TGTGCCAGCAGCCTAGCGGGAGGGAACTACGAGCAGTACTTC. It specifies CASSLAGGNYEQYF.

This clonotype was observed a few times. The genes are TRBV5-1 and TRBJ1-5; TRBD1 is a possible D gene (6 bases). Trimming took 4 bases from V and 0 from J, leaving 11 bases between them. The CDR3 extends over 15 amino acids. Looked up from germline, CDR1 is SGHRS and CDR2 is YFSETQ. CDR3 in DNA: TGCGCCAGCAGCCCACAGGGACTTAGCAATCAGCCCCAGCATTTT. Translated: CASSPQGLSNQPQHF.

This clonotype was picked up many times. This chain connects TRBV28 to TRBJ2-3, with D perhaps being TRBD1 or TRBD2 (6 bases each). Germline CDR1 reads MDHEN; CDR2 reads SYDVKM. The CDR3 spans 14 residues. V was trimmed by 7 bases and J by 6 bases, leaving 17 bases between them. This CDR3 is CASTRGVEGDTQYF. In nucleotides, the CDR3 is TGTGCCAGCACGAGGGGGGTCGAGGGGGATACGCAGTATTTT.

This clonotype appeared many times. The genes are TRBV5-1 and TRBJ2-4; 7 bases are shared with TRBD1. The CDR3 spans 13 residues. J gave up 8 bases and V 1 base, and 3 bases lay outside the gene matches. From germline, CDR1 is SGHRS and CDR2 YFSETQ. The CDR3 reads CASSLWQGDIQYF. The CDR3 DNA follows: TGCGCCAGCAGCTTGTGGCAGGGGGACATTCAGTACTTC.

Many counts were recorded for this clonotype. The chain joins TRBV6-1 to TRBJ1-5; D gene uncertain. Germline CDR1 MNHNS, CDR2 SASEGT. The V end lost 8 bases, the J end lost 0 bases, and 11 bases lay between the germline ends. The CDR3 consists of 14 residues. CDR3 sequence reads: CASVARYSNQPQHF. DNA for the CDR3: TGTGCCAGCGTCGCGAGGTATAGCAATCAGCCCCAGCATTTT.